Listed here are 12 T cell receptor beta chains from one sample, sequenced in a study of T cells in Graves' hyperthyroidism and ophthalmopathy. Amplification targeted TCR beta CDR3 regions from RNA transcripts. HTBI primers drove first-round RT-PCR of the TCR CDR3. TCRdb re-derived calls from the multiplex PCR reads in MiXCR, one entry per CDR3 protein. The table records 370,000 or so distinct CDR3 sequences, approximately 14% of them present only once. Material: blood. The source of these receptors is a woman younger than 30 with Graves' hyperthyroidism that later progressed to Graves' ophthalmopathy.

In this sample, this clonotype turned up many times. The genes are TRBV3-1 and TRBJ2-1, with 10 bases identical to TRBD1. Unmatched junction bases numbered 8, after V lost 5 bases and J lost 10 bases. Germline assignment: CDR1 LGHDT and CDR2 YNNKEL (reference sequence). The CDR3 loop spans 14 amino acids. The CDR3 spells CASSGGQGSGEQFF. CDR3 bases: TGTGCCAGCAGCGGGGGACAGGGGTCGGGGGAGCAGTTCTTC.

The table lists this clonotype with many counts. The chain couples TRBV2 to TRBJ1-4; D is undetermined. The germline gives CDR1 SNHLY, CDR2 FYNNEI. The CDR3 consists of 13 residues. The germline V and J ends were trimmed by 9 bases and 0 bases, with 8 bases remaining between them. CDR3 in DNA: TGTGCCAGTCGACTGACAACTAATGAAAAACTGTTTTTT. This sequence encodes CASRLTTNEKLFF.

The chain links TRBV9 to TRBJ2-2, with 9 positions matching TRBD2. CDR3 size: 18 residues. V lost 0 bases, J lost 1 base, and 7 bases stayed unmatched. Germline values: CDR1 SGDLS, CDR2 YYNGEE. CDR3 bases: TGTGCCAGCAGCGTAGATTCTACAGCGGGAGGGAACACCGGGGAGCTGTTTTTT. As protein: CASSVDSTAGGNTGELFF. Together with reference TRBV9 and TRBJ2-2, the CDR3 gives the full variable domain: DSGVTQTPKHLITATGQRVTLRCSPRSGDLSVYWYQQSLDQGLQFLIQYYNGEERAKGNILERFSAQQFPDLHSELNLSSLELGDSALYFCASSVDSTAGGNTGELFFGEGSRLTVL.

The chain uses TRBV27 and TRBJ1-4, with TRBD1 as a possible D gene (6 bases). Germline loops: CDR1 MNHEY, CDR2 SMNVEV (reference sequence). CDR3 length: 13 residues. With 6 bases removed from V and 8 bases from J, the gap between germline ends came to 13 bases. The CDR3 DNA is TGTGCCAGCAGCCCCAGGGGTAGGGAAAAACTGTTTTTT. Amino acid sequence: CASSPRGREKLFF.

In its sample, this clonotype was seen many times. The rearrangement uses TRBV2 and TRBJ2-5, with D maybe TRBD1 (6 bases). From germline, CDR1 is SNHLY and CDR2 FYNNEI. The CDR3 totals 15 residues. V lost 1 base to trimming and J lost 5 bases, with 14 bases between them. CDR3 DNA sequence: TGTGCCAGCAGTGAAGGGACAGCCTTACTGGAGACCCAGTACTTC. It specifies CASSEGTALLETQYF.

The sample holds many counts of this clonotype. The genes are TRBV7-9 and TRBJ1-1; TRBD1 might be the D (5 bases). Germline V gene lookup returns CDR1 SEHNR and CDR2 FQNEAQ (reference sequence). The CDR3 spans 13 residues. The germline V and J ends were trimmed by 5 bases and 3 bases, with 10 bases remaining between them. The CDR3 sequence: CASSGGVHTEAFF. CDR3 DNA sequence: TGTGCCAGCAGCGGGGGGGTTCACACTGAAGCTTTCTTT.

There are many counts of this clonotype. This chain joins TRBV28 and TRBJ1-2; D perhaps matches TRBD1 (6 bases). The CDR3 is 13 residues long. The germline CDR1 and CDR2 sequences are MDHEN and SYDVKM. Trimming removed 5 bases from V and 8 bases from J, with 15 bases in between. CDR3 residues: CASSPGTSLGYTF. The CDR3 DNA reads as TGTGCCAGCAGTCCCGGGACATCCTTGGGCTACACCTTC.

A few counts support this clonotype. The gene calls are TRBV14 and TRBJ2-7, with a weak D call TRBD2 (7 bases). V was shortened by 3 bases and J by 6 bases, with 12 bases between the two germline ends. The CDR3 spans 13 residues. CDR1 is SGHDN and CDR2 is FVKESK in the germline V gene. The CDR3 DNA sequence: TGTGCCAGCAGCCATCCGAGGGGGGGCGAGCAGTACTTC. It translates to CASSHPRGGEQYF.

The rearrangement uses TRBV4-2 and TRBJ2-1; maybe TRBD1 (5 bases). The CDR3 is made up of 15 amino acids. V gave up 4 bases and J gave up 6 bases, with 16 bases separating them. Germline assignment: CDR1 LGHNA and CDR2 YNFKEQ. The CDR3 spells CASSPGQRQTNEQFF. The CDR3 DNA reads as TGTGCCAGCAGCCCCGGTCAACGACAGACCAATGAGCAGTTCTTC.

This clonotype came up a few times. The rearrangement links TRBV19 to TRBJ2-6; no definite D call. V shed 8 bases and J shed 0 bases, with 5 bases lying between them. Germline CDR1 reads LNHDA; CDR2 reads SQIVND (reference sequence). The length of the CDR3 is 13 residues. The chain's CDR3 is CASCSSGANVLTF. Here the CDR3 DNA reads TGTGCCAGTTGCTCCTCTGGGGCCAACGTCCTGACTTTC.

This clonotype was observed a few times. V gene TRBV28 combines with J gene TRBJ2-7; D call uncertain. Looked up from germline, CDR1 is MDHEN and CDR2 is SYDVKM. The CDR3 totals 14 residues. V lost 5 bases, J lost 2 bases, and 13 bases lay in between. This chain's CDR3 is CASSHPYAAYEQYF. Here the CDR3 DNA reads TGTGCCAGCAGTCACCCCTACGCAGCCTACGAGCAGTACTTC.

This clonotype was detected ten times or more. The chain is built from TRBV18 and TRBJ2-7; unclear D gene. Germline CDR1 KGHSH, CDR2 LQKENI. V was shortened by 2 bases and J by 2 bases, with 13 bases between the two germline ends. There are 15 residues in the CDR3. For the CDR3, the DNA is TGTGCCAGCTCACCATCTCGCGGCCCCGCCTACGAGCAGTACTTC. Translated, it gives CASSPSRGPAYEQYF. Filled out from reference TRBV18 and TRBJ2-7, the complete variable domain reads NAGVMQNPRHLVRRRGQEARLRCSPMKGHSHVYWYRQLPEEGLKFMVYLQKENIIDESGMPKERFSAEFPKEGPSILRIQQVVRGDSAAYFCASSPSRGPAYEQYFGPGTRLTVT.